This TCR beta chain was captured by sequencing in a study of cytomegalovirus exposure and HLA in healthy donors. As regards this clone: Its antigen is currently unknown.

Study conclusions and caveats: Follow-up analysis seemed to connect common viral pathogens with several of the most significant clusters identified. Per published reports, the classifier diagnosed cytomegalovirus status with high specificity and sensitivity. The authors later linked a missense DCLRE1C variant to TCR beta V- and J-gene trimming.

Primers included in the PCR were 60 Vbeta and 13 Jbeta primers. TCRdb's table, derived via immunoSEQ multiplex PCR, lists solely in-frame clones and lacks some. The sample shows over 100,000 clones, 76% of them seen only once. The CDR3 loop spans 14 amino acids. The germline CDR1 and CDR2 sequences are MGHDK and SYGVNS. Trimming left V 10 bases short and J 0 bases short, with 12 bases between. Material for sequencing was PBMCs. The source of this sequence is a woman in her fifties or sixties in good health and CMV-seropositive. The rearrangement joins TRBV25-1 to TRBJ2-2, with D maybe TRBD1 (5 bases). The CDR3 loop reads CANERQPNTGELFF. CDR3 bases: TGTGCCAACGAAAGACAGCCGAACACCGGGGAGCTGTTTTTT. The complete variable domain, with remaining parts taken from reference TRBV25-1 and TRBJ2-2, reads EADIYQTPRYLVIGTGKKITLECSQTMGHDKMYWYQQDPGMELHLIHYSYGVNSTEKGDLSSESTVSRIRTEHFPLTLESARPSHTSQYLCANERQPNTGELFFGEGSRLTVL.